This passage covers 20 T cell receptor beta chains from one sample sequenced in a study of CD8 T cells in Susac syndrome. RNA amounts of roughly 0.45 to 1 ug underwent reverse transcription with random hexamers. TCRdb re-analysed the immunoSEQ multiplex PCR reads in MiXCR, keeping a single row per CDR3 protein. Among 170,000 or so distinct CDR3 sequences listed, under 95% were seen once. Specimen: CD4+ T cells from PBMCs. These receptors all come from a human donor with Susac syndrome.

The chain combines TRBV5-1 with TRBJ1-2, with D possibly being TRBD1 (6 bases). Per germline, CDR1 SGHRS and CDR2 YFSETQ. V was clipped by 0 bases and J by 8 bases, with 14 bases between them. The CDR3 length is 14 residues. Here the CDR3 reads CASSLDSGARGYTF. The CDR3 nucleotides are TGCGCCAGCAGCTTGGATTCGGGGGCGCGAGGCTACACCTTC.

This clonotype has just a few counts. This chain links TRBV3-1 with TRBJ2-2; TRBD1 agrees at 9 bases. From germline, CDR1 is LGHDT and CDR2 YNNKEL (reference sequence). The CDR3 covers 14 residues. V shed 4 bases and J 6 bases; nucleotides not matched to a gene: 3. The CDR3 spells CASSLTGGPGELFF. For the CDR3, the DNA is TGTGCCAGCAGCCTCACAGGGGGCCCCGGGGAGCTGTTTTTT.

The rearrangement uses TRBV12-3 or TRBV12-4 and TRBJ2-1; D assignment may be TRBD1 or TRBD2 (6 bases each). V lost 1 base and J 9 bases, leaving 13 bases between the germline ends. This CDR3 has 14 amino acids. The CDR3 coding sequence is TGTGCCAGCAGTTTAGGAAGGGGGGTCGTTGAGCAGTTCTTC. It yields the protein CASSLGRGVVEQFF.

The chain joins TRBV7-2 to TRBJ2-6; D may be TRBD1 (6 bases). The V end lost 2 bases, the J end lost 4 bases, and 21 bases lay between the germline ends. There are 19 residues in the CDR3. CDR1 and CDR2 (germline): SGHTA, FQGNSA. Here the CDR3 reads CASSLLPQGPESGANVLTF. The DNA for the CDR3 is TGTGCCAGCAGCTTACTCCCACAGGGTCCTGAATCAGGGGCCAACGTCCTGACTTTC.

A word on this clonotype: The germline gene is not matched at one end of the junction; a read error may be the cause. This chain connects TRBV3-1 to TRBJ2-3, with D unclear. From germline, CDR1 is LGHDT and CDR2 YNNKEL (reference sequence). The CDR3 loop spans 15 amino acids. CDR3 region: CASSQAPLFTDTQYF. The CDR3 coding sequence is TGTGCCAGCAGTCAAGCACCCCTGTTCACAGATACGCAGTATTTT.

The chain links TRBV5-6 to TRBJ2-7; D gene unclear. The CDR3 runs to 13 residues. The germline gives CDR1 SGHDT, CDR2 YYEEEE. V lost 1 base and J lost 7, with 12 bases in between. Here the CDR3 DNA reads TGTGCCAGCAGCTTGAGGGTCTCAGAAGAGCAGTACTTC. Its translation: CASSLRVSEEQYF.

This rearrangement joins TRBV7-3 to TRBJ1-6; unclear D gene. Germline-derived CDR1 and CDR2 are SGHTA and FQGTGA. The CDR3 length is 13 residues. The ends were cut back, 0 bases at V and 13 bases at J, with 10 bases in the middle. The CDR3 DNA is TGTGCCAGCAGCTTAACGTCGGGGTACCCCCTCCACTTT. Translated, it gives CASSLTSGYPLHF. The full variable domain, rest sourced from reference TRBV7-3 and TRBJ1-6, is GAGVSQTPSNKVTEKGKYVELRCDPISGHTALYWYRQSLGQGPEFLIYFQGTGAADDSGLPNDRFFAVRPEGSVSTLKIQRTERGDSAVYLCASSLTSGYPLHFGNGTRLTVT.

This clonotype has only one observation. The chain combines TRBV7-9 with TRBJ2-3, with D unresolved. This CDR3 contains 17 residues. Germline loops: CDR1 SEHNR, CDR2 FQNEAQ (reference sequence). V dropped 5 bases and J dropped 0 bases, with 18 bases sitting between them. CDR3 nucleotide sequence: TGTGCCAGCAGCCCCCGGCTTGGGATGTCTAGCACAGATACGCAGTATTTT. It encodes CASSPRLGMSSTDTQYF. Full variable domain (rest looked up from reference TRBV7-9 and TRBJ2-3): DTGVSQNPRHKITKRGQNVTFRCDPISEHNRLYWYRQTLGQGPEFLTYFQNEAQLEKSRLLSDRFSAERPKGSFSTLEIQRTEQGDSAMYLCASSPRLGMSSTDTQYFGPGTRLTVL.

The chain has TRBV29-1 and TRBJ2-7, with 7 bases aligning to TRBD2. The V segment lost 7 bases and the J segment 0 bases; nucleotides outside the gene matches: 6. CDR3 size: 13 residues. Per germline, CDR1 SQVTM and CDR2 ANQGSEA. In DNA form, the CDR3 reads TGCAGCGCTCGGCGGGGGAACTCCTACGAGCAGTACTTC. It yields the protein CSARRGNSYEQYF.

V gene TRBV5-1 combines with J gene TRBJ2-1, with 8 bases aligning to TRBD2. Per germline, CDR1 SGHRS and CDR2 YFSETQ. The V gene end was trimmed by 0 bases and the J gene end by 4 bases; junction bases not matched to a gene: 3. This CDR3 is 15 amino acids long. In nucleotides, the CDR3 is TGCGCCAGCAGCTTGGCCGCTAGCGGGTACAATGAGCAGTTCTTC. Residues: CASSLAASGYNEQFF.

V usage is TRBV20-1 and J usage is TRBJ1-4, with D unclear. The CDR3 has 13 residues. CDR1 and CDR2 (germline): DFQATT, SNEGSKA (reference sequence). CDR3 nucleotide sequence: TGCAGCCCTCGGGCGGCCACTAATGAAAAACTGTTTTTT. Its protein is CSPRAATNEKLFF.

V is TRBV5-4 and J is TRBJ2-5; 7 nucleotides line up with TRBD2. V gave up 0 bases and J gave up 6 bases; unmatched junction bases: 11. The V gene's germline CDR1 is SGHNT and CDR2 YYREEE (reference sequence). The CDR3 spans 16 residues. The CDR3 sequence is CASSLGGGGNEKTQYF. In DNA form, the CDR3 reads TGTGCCAGCAGCTTGGGCGGCGGGGGAAACGAGAAGACCCAGTACTTC.

The V call is TRBV3-1, the J call TRBJ1-1; D is unresolved. This CDR3 has 13 amino acids. CDR1 is LGHDT and CDR2 is YNNKEL in the germline V gene (reference sequence). V lost 2 bases and J 3 bases, leaving 7 bases between the germline ends. The CDR3 protein is CASSQQGYTEAFF. As DNA, the CDR3 is TGTGCCAGCAGCCAACAAGGGTACACTGAAGCTTTCTTT.

The chain links TRBV11-1 to TRBJ2-5; D uncertain. Trimming took 5 bases from V and 2 from J, leaving 9 bases between them. Germline V gene sequence: CDR1 SGHAT, CDR2 FQDESV (reference sequence). The CDR3 spans 13 residues. The CDR3 sequence: CASSLHVQETQYF. The CDR3 coding sequence is TGTGCCAGCAGCCTCCACGTTCAAGAGACCCAGTACTTC. Filled out from reference TRBV11-1 and TRBJ2-5, the complete variable domain reads EAEVAQSPRYKITEKSQAVAFWCDPISGHATLYWYRQILGQGPELLVQFQDESVVDDSQLPKDRFSAERLKGVDSTLKIQPAELGDSAMYLCASSLHVQETQYFGPGTRLLVL.

This chain connects TRBV19 to TRBJ1-2; tentatively, D is TRBD1 (5 bases). From germline, CDR1 is LNHDA and CDR2 SQIVND (reference sequence). The germline V and J ends were trimmed by 7 bases and 1 base, with 10 bases remaining between them. CDR3 length: 13 amino acids. CDR3 protein: CASNRDSNYGYTF. CDR3 coding DNA: TGTGCCAGTAACCGCGACAGTAACTATGGCTACACCTTC.

This chain links TRBV18 with TRBJ1-1; the D is unclear. The CDR3 is 15 amino acids. V was trimmed by 1 base and J by 3 bases, leaving 12 bases between them. CDR1 is KGHSH and CDR2 is LQKENI in the germline V gene. The CDR3 is CASSPRMGAYTEAFF. The CDR3 nucleotides are TGTGCCAGCTCACCACGAATGGGCGCGTACACTGAAGCTTTCTTT.

V usage is TRBV3-1 and J usage is TRBJ2-1, with D possibly TRBD2 on 5 matching bases. The V end lost 0 bases, the J end lost 6 bases, and 12 bases lay between the germline ends. Germline assignment: CDR1 LGHDT and CDR2 YNNKEL (reference sequence). CDR3 length: 15 residues. CDR3 region: CASSQDLNRGNEQFF. In DNA, the CDR3 is TGTGCCAGCAGCCAAGATTTAAATCGGGGCAATGAGCAGTTCTTC.

The rearrangement joins TRBV19 to TRBJ1-4, with unresolved D. CDR1 is LNHDA and CDR2 is SQIVND in the germline V gene (reference sequence). There are 14 residues in the CDR3. V was trimmed by 5 bases and J by 3 bases, leaving 10 bases between them. CDR3 bases: TGTGCCAGTAGTGACGGCACGGCTAATGAAAAACTGTTTTTT. Protein product: CASSDGTANEKLFF.

The rearrangement joins TRBV20-1 to TRBJ1-1, with a weak D call TRBD1 (5 bases). The ends were cut back, 3 bases at V and 4 bases at J, with 24 bases in the middle. Germline V lookup: CDR1 DFQATT, CDR2 SNEGSKA (reference sequence). The CDR3 is 17 residues long. The chain's CDR3 is CSASNARRGPMSTEAFF. CDR3 DNA sequence: TGCAGTGCTAGCAACGCCAGGAGGGGACCTATGAGCACTGAAGCTTTCTTT.

The J gene is TRBJ2-7, the V gene TRBV3-1; a weak D match, TRBD2 (5 bases). The V gene's germline CDR1 is LGHDT and CDR2 YNNKEL (reference sequence). CDR3 length: 15 amino acids. V lost 1 base, J lost 2 bases, and 12 bases lay in between. The CDR3 loop is CASSQVSGNTYEQYF. The CDR3 DNA reads TGTGCCAGCAGCCAAGTGTCGGGGAACACCTACGAGCAGTACTTC.